A selection of T cell receptor beta chains follows, all from one sample in a study of T cell responses to AZD1222 COVID-19 vaccine. Sequenced by immunoSEQ multiplex PCR; TCRdb stores in-frame clones only, minus some. This repertoire shows some 120,000 clones, 93% found once; its top ten account for more than 2.5%. The sample consisted of peripheral blood, taken on day 0 of AZD1222 vaccination. The receptors shown here come from an adult in good health. CDR3s include the opening cysteine and the closing phenylalanine or tryptophan. A D gene is named only where the DNA matches it firmly. Clone size appears in some rows only: once, few, many, or a class for an expanded clone.

d_gene,j_gene,v_gene,abundance,CDR3aa,CDR3nt
-,TRBJ2-3,TRBV29-1,-,CSVEVPSTDTQYF,TGCAGCGTTGAAGTCCCAAGCACAGATACGCAGTATTTT
TRBD1,TRBJ1-1,TRBV14,once,CASSPGGRGRDTEAFF,TGTGCCAGCAGTCCCGGGGGCAGGGGGCGCGACACTGAAGCTTTCTTT
TRBD1,TRBJ1-1,TRBV27,-,CASSLGPGQGGTEAFF,TGTGCCAGCAGCCTTGGACCGGGACAGGGGGGAACTGAAGCTTTCTTT
TRBD2,TRBJ2-1,TRBV30,-,CAWSVYGGRASYNEQFF,TGTGCCTGGAGTGTGTACGGCGGGAGGGCCTCCTACAATGAGCAGTTCTTC
-,TRBJ1-5,TRBV27,-,CASSFEGQPQHF,TGTGCCAGCAGTTTCGAAGGGCAGCCCCAGCATTTT
-,TRBJ2-1,TRBV19,-,CASKNGAIDVNEQFF,TGTGCCAGTAAGAACGGGGCTATTGATGTCAATGAGCAGTTCTTC
-,TRBJ1-2,TRBV7-6,-,CASSPDSNYGYTF,TGTGCCAGCAGCCCTGACAGTAATTATGGCTACACCTTC
-,TRBJ1-6,TRBV4-1,once,CASSQAGTALRPLHF,TGCGCCAGCAGCCAAGCAGGCACAGCTCTAAGACCCCTCCACTTT
-,TRBJ2-2,TRBV2,-,CAYRVPGELFF,TGTGCCTACAGGGTTCCGGGGGAGCTGTTTTTT
-,TRBJ2-7,TRBV21-1,-,CASSAQGREQYF,TGTGCCAGCAGCGCACAAGGACGCGAGCAGTACTTC
TRBD2,TRBJ2-4,TRBV5-5,-,CASSLLAGGHIQYF,TGTGCCAGCAGCTTACTAGCGGGAGGGCACATTCAGTACTTC
-,TRBJ2-7,TRBV27,-,CASSWGLQTYF,TGTGCCAGCAGTTGGGGGCTCCAAACGTACTTC
-,TRBJ2-7,TRBV27,-,CASSLGRAYEQYF,TGTGCCAGCAGTTTAGGCAGGGCATACGAGCAGTACTTC
-,TRBJ1-5,TRBV27,few,CASRGTGSNQPQHF,TGTGCCAGCAGGGGGACGGGTAGCAATCAGCCCCAGCATTTT
-,TRBJ2-1,TRBV7-3,-,CASSFGGATYNEQFF,TGTGCCAGCAGCTTCGGCGGGGCAACCTACAATGAGCAGTTCTTC
-,TRBJ1-5,TRBV30,-,CACSYGHASNQPQHF,TGTGCCTGCTCCTATGGACACGCCAGCAATCAGCCCCAGCATTTT
-,TRBJ2-7,TRBV5-1,-,CASSWGSREDEQYF,TGCGCCAGCAGCTGGGGATCGCGGGAAGACGAGCAGTACTTC
TRBD1,TRBJ1-2,TRBV28,-,CASSSRQGAGYGYTF,TGTGCCAGCAGTTCACGACAGGGGGCCGGCTATGGCTACACCTTC
-,TRBJ2-1,TRBV5-1,few,CASSLLTGSYNEQFF,TGCGCCAGCAGCTTGTTGACAGGATCCTACAATGAGCAGTTCTTC
-,TRBJ2-1,TRBV9,-,CASSVVGAGEQFF,TGTGCCAGCAGCGTAGTAGGGGCGGGTGAGCAGTTCTTC
TRBD1,TRBJ1-2,TRBV19,-,CASNDRGYGYTF,TGTGCCAGTAACGACAGGGGTTATGGCTACACCTTC
-,TRBJ2-1,TRBV10-2,-,CASFEGGIANEQFF,TGCGCCAGCTTTGAGGGAGGTATAGCCAATGAGCAGTTCTTC
-,TRBJ2-5,TRBV27,-,CASSLWGQGTQETQYF,TGTGCCAGCAGTTTATGGGGGCAGGGAACCCAAGAGACCCAGTACTTC
TRBD1,TRBJ1-2,TRBV28,-,CASSLGDRGYYGYTF,TGTGCCAGCAGTTTGGGAGACAGGGGTTACTATGGCTACACCTTC
TRBD2,TRBJ2-7,TRBV15,-,CATSKWTSGRYYEQYF,TGTGCCACCAGCAAATGGACTAGCGGGAGGTATTACGAGCAGTACTTC
-,TRBJ2-1,TRBV27,-,CASSRFNEQFF,TGTGCCAGCAGTAGATTCAATGAGCAGTTCTTC
-,TRBJ1-2,TRBV6-1,-,CASSDGAKPTHGYTF,TGTGCCAGCAGTGACGGGGCAAAACCAACGCATGGCTACACCTTC
-,TRBJ1-6,TRBV19,-,CASSIGGTVAHSPLHF,TGTGCCAGTAGTATAGGGGGCACGGTCGCTCATTCACCCCTCCACTTT
-,TRBJ2-2,TRBV15,-,CATSRGRTELRTGELFF,TGTGCCACCAGCAGAGGTAGGACAGAGCTACGAACCGGGGAGCTGTTTTTT
TRBD1,TRBJ1-2,TRBV6-6,-,CASSYHTGTDYGYTF,TGTGCCAGCAGTTACCATACAGGGACAGACTATGGCTACACCTTC
-,TRBJ2-1,TRBV12-2,-,CASRLVSSGLLNEQFF,TGTGCAAGTCGCTTAGTGTCTAGCGGACTCCTCAATGAGCAGTTCTTC
-,TRBJ2-7,TRBV6-4,-,CASSKELGPYEQYF,TGTGCCAGCAGTAAAGAGTTGGGACCTTACGAGCAGTACTTC
-,TRBJ2-7,TRBV27,-,CASSFSSLVYEQYF,TGTGCCAGCAGCTTCAGTAGCCTCGTGTACGAGCAGTACTTC
TRBD2,TRBJ2-1,TRBV11-2,-,CASSQPLGTRYYEQFF,TGTGCCAGCAGCCAACCCCTCGGGACTAGGTATTATGAGCAGTTCTTC
-,TRBJ1-2,TRBV28,-,CASSSVGYTF,TGTGCCAGCAGTTCCGTTGGCTACACCTTC
TRBD2,TRBJ2-7,TRBV11-2,once,CASSYLSGGLREQYF,TGTGCCAGCAGCTACCTTAGCGGGGGGTTGAGGGAGCAGTACTTC
TRBD2,TRBJ2-7,TRBV6-5,-,CASRLPGTSAYEQYF,TGTGCCAGCAGACTCCCCGGGACTAGCGCCTACGAGCAGTACTTC
TRBD1,TRBJ2-1,TRBV2,-,CASRDRTYNEQFF,TGTGCCAGCAGGGACAGGACCTACAATGAGCAGTTCTTC
-,TRBJ1-5,TRBV28,-,CASSLLVGKANQPQHF,TGTGCCAGCAGTTTACTGGTCGGGAAGGCTAATCAGCCCCAGCATTTT
-,TRBJ2-7,TRBV2,-,CASSDPLLESMTYEQYF,TGTGCCAGCAGCGACCCCCTTTTGGAGTCGATGACCTACGAGCAGTACTTC
TRBD2,TRBJ2-7,TRBV4-2,-,CASSQEEWLADRYEQYF,TGTGCCAGCAGCCAAGAGGAGTGGCTAGCGGACCGGTACGAGCAGTACTTC
-,TRBJ1-2,TRBV7-6,-,CASSSRRRGDNYGYTF,TGTGCCAGCAGCTCAAGACGGCGGGGGGACAACTATGGCTACACCTTC